This T cell receptor (beta chain) was found in a study of Graves' ophthalmopathy and Graves' hyperthyroidism. RNA transcripts were the template, and TCR beta CDR3 regions were amplified from them. RT-PCR was first run with HTBI primers, then multiplex PCR in a second round. TCRdb called the multiplex PCR reads again in MiXCR, with one record for every CDR3 protein. The repertoire holds under 250,000 distinct CDR3 sequences, 29% seen once, with about 8.2% in the top ten. This clonotype was recorded at least ten times. What it binds is not known. Regarding the study as a whole: Detected in blood as well were most expanded thyroid clonotypes with frequency above 0.001.

The starting material, over 8.5 ml of fresh peripheral blood, provided the PBMCs. The CDR3 loop spans 13 amino acids. Germline loops: CDR1 SGHRS, CDR2 YFSETQ. V was shortened by 4 bases and J by 5 bases, with 12 bases between the two germline ends. This sequence originates from a middle-aged man with Graves' ophthalmopathy. The J gene is TRBJ2-5, the V gene TRBV5-1, with TRBD1 as a possible D gene (5 bases). Specimen: peripheral blood. The CDR3 DNA follows: TGCGCCAGCAGCCTGACAGAAGGGGAGACCCAGTACTTC. Residues: CASSLTEGETQYF. Based on the CDR3 plus reference TRBV5-1 and TRBJ2-5, the full variable domain is KAGVTQTPRYLIKTRGQQVTLSCSPISGHRSVSWYQQTPGQGLQFLFEYFSETQRNKGNFPGRFSGRQFSNSRSEMNVSTLELGDSALYLCASSLTEGETQYFGPGTRLLVL.